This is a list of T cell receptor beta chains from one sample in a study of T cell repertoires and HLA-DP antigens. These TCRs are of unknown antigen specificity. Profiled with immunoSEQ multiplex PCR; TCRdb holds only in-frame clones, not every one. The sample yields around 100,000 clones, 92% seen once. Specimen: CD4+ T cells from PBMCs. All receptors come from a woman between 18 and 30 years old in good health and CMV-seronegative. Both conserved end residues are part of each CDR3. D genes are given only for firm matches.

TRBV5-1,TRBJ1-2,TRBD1,CASSFRTGDYGYTF
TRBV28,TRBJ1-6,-,CASRWSRNSPLHF
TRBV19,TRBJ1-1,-,CASRKWGPNTEAFF
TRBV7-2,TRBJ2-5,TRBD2,CASSLEVFAGEETQYF
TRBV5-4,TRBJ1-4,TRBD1,CASSLRDSNEKLFF
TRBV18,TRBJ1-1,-,CASSPWTDEAFF
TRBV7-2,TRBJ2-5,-,CASSLLGVGVEETQYF
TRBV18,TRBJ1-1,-,CASSPYGQNTEAFF
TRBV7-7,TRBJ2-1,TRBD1,CASSLGDRVRYNEQFF
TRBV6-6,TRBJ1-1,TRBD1,CASRRDRVGTEAFF
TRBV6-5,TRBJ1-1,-,CASRSSENTEAFF
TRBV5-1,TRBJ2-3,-,CASSFLAGTDTQYF
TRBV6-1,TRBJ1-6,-,CASRDDSDSPLHF
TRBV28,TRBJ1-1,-,CASSQGGTEAFF
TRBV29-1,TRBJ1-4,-,CSVALSRHFFLSSNEKLFF
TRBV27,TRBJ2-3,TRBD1,CASSFRTGVDTQYF
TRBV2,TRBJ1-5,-,CASSDQGLNQPQHF
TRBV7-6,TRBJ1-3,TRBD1,CASSNPTGGLGNTIYF
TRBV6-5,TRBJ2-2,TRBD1,CASSPGTGNTGELFF
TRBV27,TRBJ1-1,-,CASSPGTLMNTEAFF
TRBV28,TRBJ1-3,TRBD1,CASRTGGARSGNTIYF
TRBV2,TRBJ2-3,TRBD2,CASRPSGRDTDTQYF
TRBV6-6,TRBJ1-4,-,CASSYSIQSNEKLFF
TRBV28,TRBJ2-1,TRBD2,CASSYSGRWDNEQFF
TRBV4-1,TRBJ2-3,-,CASSQVGGSTDTQYF
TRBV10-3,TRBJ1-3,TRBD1,CAISRDSPGNTIYF
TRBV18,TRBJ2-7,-,CASSPASYEQYF
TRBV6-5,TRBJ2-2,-,CASSYEFGGKTGELFF
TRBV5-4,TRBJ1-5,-,CASSLGGTSNQPQHF
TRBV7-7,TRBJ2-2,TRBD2,CASSSPGTMNGELFF
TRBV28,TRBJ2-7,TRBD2,CASKQTQGRASGIPGEQYF
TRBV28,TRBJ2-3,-,CASSFLAIAKTDTQYF
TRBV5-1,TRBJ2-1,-,CASSLAFGGTQYNEQFF
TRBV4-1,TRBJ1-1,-,CASSARSSRTYTEAFF
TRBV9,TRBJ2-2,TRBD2,CASSVAAGAGELFF
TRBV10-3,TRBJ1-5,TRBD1,CATNPSWGQGAGQPQHF
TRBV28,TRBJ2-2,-,CASREGTGNTGELFF
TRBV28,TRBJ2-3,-,CASSSEGSTDTQYF
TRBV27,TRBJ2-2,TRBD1,CASSLSGTVNTGELFF
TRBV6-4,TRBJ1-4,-,CASSEGGAGEKLFF
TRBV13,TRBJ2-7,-,CASSPSGELGSYEQYF
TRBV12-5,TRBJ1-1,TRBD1,CASGQGQIMNTEAFF
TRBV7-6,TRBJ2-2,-,CASTSLRPQGIGELFF
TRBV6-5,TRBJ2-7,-,CASSYSSSLSYEQYF
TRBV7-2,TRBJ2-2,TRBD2,CASSFSGRSTGELFF
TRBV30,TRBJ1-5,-,CAWSVQEGQPQHF
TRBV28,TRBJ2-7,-,CASTTLAPYEQYF
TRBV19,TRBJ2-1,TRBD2,CASSIWTSGIIMSSYNEQFF
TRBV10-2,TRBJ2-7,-,CASSGTAVFEQYF
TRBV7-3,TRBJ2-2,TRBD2,CASSLAGLANTGELFF
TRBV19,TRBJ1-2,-,CASSRDHGYGYTF